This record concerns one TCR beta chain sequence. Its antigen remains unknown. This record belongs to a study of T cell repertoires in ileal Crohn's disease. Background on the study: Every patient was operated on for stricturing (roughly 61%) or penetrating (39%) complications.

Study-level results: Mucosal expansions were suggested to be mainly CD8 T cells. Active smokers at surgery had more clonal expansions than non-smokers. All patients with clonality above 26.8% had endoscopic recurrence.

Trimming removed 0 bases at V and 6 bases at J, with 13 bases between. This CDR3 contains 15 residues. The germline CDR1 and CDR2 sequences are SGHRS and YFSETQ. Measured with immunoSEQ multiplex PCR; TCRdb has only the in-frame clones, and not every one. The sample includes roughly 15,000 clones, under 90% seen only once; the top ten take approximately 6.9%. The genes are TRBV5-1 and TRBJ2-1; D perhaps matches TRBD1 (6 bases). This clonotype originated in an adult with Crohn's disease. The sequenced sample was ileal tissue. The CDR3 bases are TGCGCCAGCAGCTTGGCCTTAACACAGGGCAATGAGCAGTTCTTC. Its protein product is CASSLALTQGNEQFF.